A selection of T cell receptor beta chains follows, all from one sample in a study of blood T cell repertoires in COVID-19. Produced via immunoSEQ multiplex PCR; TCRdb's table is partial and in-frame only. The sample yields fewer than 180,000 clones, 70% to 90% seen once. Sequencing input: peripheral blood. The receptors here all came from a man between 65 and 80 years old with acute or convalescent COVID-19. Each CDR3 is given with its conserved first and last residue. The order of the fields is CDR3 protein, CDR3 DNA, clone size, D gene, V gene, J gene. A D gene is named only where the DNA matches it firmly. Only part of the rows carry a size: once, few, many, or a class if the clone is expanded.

cdr3_aa: CASSPRLAGEVGGAQYF; cdr3_nt: TGCGCCAGCAGCCCCCGACTAGCGGGAGAGGTGGGAGGGGCCCAGTACTTC; clone_size: .; d_call: TRBD2; v_call: TRBV4-1; j_call: TRBJ2-5
cdr3_aa: CASRREGTNTEAFF; cdr3_nt: TGTGCCAGCAGACGCGAGGGTACCAACACTGAAGCTTTCTTT; clone_size: .; d_call: .; v_call: TRBV6-5; j_call: TRBJ1-1
cdr3_aa: CASSLGTGVAYEQYF; cdr3_nt: TGTGCCAGCAGCTTAGGGACAGGGGTCGCCTACGAGCAGTACTTC; clone_size: .; d_call: TRBD1; v_call: TRBV7-9; j_call: TRBJ2-7
cdr3_aa: CASRSSDTGAYGYTF; cdr3_nt: TGTGCCAGCAGGTCGTCCGACACAGGGGCCTATGGCTACACCTTC; clone_size: .; d_call: TRBD1; v_call: TRBV6-5; j_call: TRBJ1-2
cdr3_aa: CASTRWTDGTDTQYF; cdr3_nt: TGTGCCAGCACCCGGTGGACAGATGGCACAGATACGCAGTATTTT; clone_size: .; d_call: .; v_call: TRBV28; j_call: TRBJ2-3
cdr3_aa: CASSIGTTQETQYF; cdr3_nt: TGTGCCAGCAGCATCGGGACTACCCAAGAGACCCAGTACTTC; clone_size: .; d_call: TRBD2; v_call: TRBV9; j_call: TRBJ2-5
cdr3_aa: CASTRPGQMNTEAFF; cdr3_nt: TGTGCCAGTACCAGGCCGGGACAAATGAACACTGAAGCTTTCTTT; clone_size: .; d_call: .; v_call: TRBV19; j_call: TRBJ1-1
cdr3_aa: CASSPTSVPNTGELFF; cdr3_nt: TGTGCCAGCTCACCGACTAGCGTCCCGAACACCGGGGAGCTGTTTTTT; clone_size: .; d_call: TRBD2; v_call: TRBV18; j_call: TRBJ2-2
cdr3_aa: CASSQDTGDPYGYTF; cdr3_nt: TGTGCCAGCAGCCAAGATACGGGGGATCCCTATGGCTACACCTTC; clone_size: .; d_call: .; v_call: TRBV4-2; j_call: TRBJ1-2
cdr3_aa: CASSPLADTDTQYF; cdr3_nt: TGTGCCAGTAGTCCACTAGCGGACACAGATACGCAGTATTTT; clone_size: .; d_call: TRBD2; v_call: TRBV19; j_call: TRBJ2-3
cdr3_aa: CATSEDNEQFF; cdr3_nt: TGTGCCACCAGCGAGGACAATGAGCAGTTCTTC; clone_size: many; d_call: .; v_call: TRBV15; j_call: TRBJ2-1
cdr3_aa: CSAGTSYEQYF; cdr3_nt: TGCAGCGCCGGGACTAGCTACGAGCAGTACTTC; clone_size: few; d_call: TRBD2; v_call: TRBV29-1; j_call: TRBJ2-7
cdr3_aa: CASRKRDNQETQYF; cdr3_nt: TGTGCCAGTCGCAAGCGGGACAACCAAGAGACCCAGTACTTC; clone_size: .; d_call: .; v_call: TRBV19; j_call: TRBJ2-5
cdr3_aa: CASSIWAANSGANVLTF; cdr3_nt: TGTGCCAGTAGTATATGGGCAGCAAACTCTGGGGCCAACGTCCTGACTTTC; clone_size: .; d_call: .; v_call: TRBV19; j_call: TRBJ2-6
cdr3_aa: CASSLDRGGRYEQYF; cdr3_nt: TGTGCCAGCAGCTTAGATCGCGGGGGGAGGTACGAGCAGTACTTC; clone_size: .; d_call: TRBD2; v_call: TRBV11-2; j_call: TRBJ2-7
cdr3_aa: CASIGGTGVKNEQFF; cdr3_nt: TGTGCCAGTATAGGGGGGACAGGGGTAAAGAATGAGCAGTTCTTC; clone_size: .; d_call: TRBD1; v_call: TRBV19; j_call: TRBJ2-1
cdr3_aa: CASSLAQGGSYNEQFF; cdr3_nt: TGCGCCAGCAGCTTGGCCCAGGGGGGTTCCTACAATGAGCAGTTCTTC; clone_size: .; d_call: .; v_call: TRBV5-1; j_call: TRBJ2-1
cdr3_aa: CASSLATASGRRDTQYF; cdr3_nt: TGTGCCAGCAGCTTAGCTACGGCTAGCGGGAGGAGGGATACGCAGTATTTT; clone_size: .; d_call: TRBD2; v_call: TRBV7-2; j_call: TRBJ2-3
cdr3_aa: CASSLGARSEAFF; cdr3_nt: TGTGCCAGCAGCTTAGGGGCCCGAAGTGAAGCTTTCTTT; clone_size: .; d_call: .; v_call: TRBV7-6; j_call: TRBJ1-1
cdr3_aa: CASSVRVGGGSTDTQYF; cdr3_nt: TGTGCCAGCAGTGTGAGGGTTGGCGGGGGTAGCACAGATACGCAGTATTTT; clone_size: .; d_call: TRBD2; v_call: TRBV2; j_call: TRBJ2-3
cdr3_aa: CASSRRQGLDGYTF; cdr3_nt: TGTGCCAGCAGCCGAAGACAGGGATTAGATGGCTACACCTTC; clone_size: .; d_call: TRBD1; v_call: TRBV13; j_call: TRBJ1-2
cdr3_aa: CASRIAGGSSYNEQFF; cdr3_nt: TGTGCCAGCAGGATAGCGGGAGGGTCCTCCTACAATGAGCAGTTCTTC; clone_size: .; d_call: TRBD2; v_call: TRBV7-9; j_call: TRBJ2-1
cdr3_aa: CASSPDRGLRDTQYF; cdr3_nt: TGTGCCAGCAGCCCCGACAGGGGGCTTAGAGATACGCAGTATTTT; clone_size: .; d_call: TRBD1; v_call: TRBV5-6; j_call: TRBJ2-3
cdr3_aa: CASSLDRVPSGNTIYF; cdr3_nt: TGTGCCAGCAGCTTAGACAGGGTACCATCTGGAAACACCATATATTTT; clone_size: once; d_call: .; v_call: TRBV7-4; j_call: TRBJ1-3
cdr3_aa: CASSMLAWSTDTQYF; cdr3_nt: TGTGCCAGCAGCATGCTAGCGTGGAGCACAGATACGCAGTATTTT; clone_size: once; d_call: .; v_call: TRBV3-1/TRBV3-2; j_call: TRBJ2-3
cdr3_aa: CASNSGGGTEAFF; cdr3_nt: TGCGCCAGCAACTCGGGGGGAGGCACTGAAGCTTTCTTT; clone_size: few; d_call: .; v_call: TRBV5-1; j_call: TRBJ1-1